This T cell receptor (beta chain) was identified during a study of blood T cell repertoires in COVID-19. Study details: Both acute and convalescent COVID-19 samples were obtained from the United States, Italy and Spain. Sources were T cells, B-cell-depleted T cells, or PBMCs; the material itself was cDNA or gDNA.

Under the authors' procedure: Reference gene primers were amplified, and this amplification served to estimate nucleated cell counts. TCRdb's table, derived via immunoSEQ multiplex PCR, lists solely in-frame clones and lacks some. D and trimming were read from the DNA, whereas the V and J calls and clone size are those reported in that table. The sample shows over 10,000 clones, nearly 90% of them seen only once. The CDR3 totals 14 residues. V lost 8 bases, J lost 1 base, and 14 bases lay in between. Germline V gives CDR1 ENHRY, CDR2 SYGVKD. The chain combines TRBV10-3 with TRBJ2-5, with D perhaps TRBD2 (5 bases). The receptor comes from a human donor with active COVID-19. The donor label of this sample is uncertain. The sample comprised peripheral blood. CDR3 protein: CAIAAGVGQETQYF. CDR3 nucleotide sequence: TGTGCCATCGCCGCCGGGGTGGGCCAAGAGACCCAGTACTTC.